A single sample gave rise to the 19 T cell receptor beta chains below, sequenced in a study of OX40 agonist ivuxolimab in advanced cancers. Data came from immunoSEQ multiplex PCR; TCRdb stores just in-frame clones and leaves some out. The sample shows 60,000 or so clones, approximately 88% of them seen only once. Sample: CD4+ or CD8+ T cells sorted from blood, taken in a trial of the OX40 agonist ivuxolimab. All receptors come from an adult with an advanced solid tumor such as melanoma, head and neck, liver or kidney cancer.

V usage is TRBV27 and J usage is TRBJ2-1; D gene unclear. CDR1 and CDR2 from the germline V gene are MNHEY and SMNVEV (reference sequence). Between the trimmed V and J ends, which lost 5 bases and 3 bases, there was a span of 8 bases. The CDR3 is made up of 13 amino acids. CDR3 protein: CASSMGLYNEQFF. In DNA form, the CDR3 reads TGTGCCAGCAGTATGGGTCTCTACAATGAGCAGTTCTTC.

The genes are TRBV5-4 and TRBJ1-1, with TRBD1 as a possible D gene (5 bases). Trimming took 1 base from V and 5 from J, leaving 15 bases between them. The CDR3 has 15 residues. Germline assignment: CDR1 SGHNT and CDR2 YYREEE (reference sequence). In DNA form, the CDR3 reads TGTGCCAGCAGCTTGCTCAGGGAGGAAGGGACTGAAGCTTTCTTT. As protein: CASSLLREEGTEAFF.

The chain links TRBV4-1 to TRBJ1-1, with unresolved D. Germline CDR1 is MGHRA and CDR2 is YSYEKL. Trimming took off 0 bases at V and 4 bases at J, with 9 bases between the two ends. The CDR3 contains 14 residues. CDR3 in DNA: TGCGCCAGCAGCCAAGAAGACTGGAGCACTGAAGCTTTCTTT. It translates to CASSQEDWSTEAFF.

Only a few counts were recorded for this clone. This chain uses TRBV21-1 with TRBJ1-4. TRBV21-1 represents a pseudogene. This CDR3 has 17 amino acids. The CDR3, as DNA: TGTGCCAGCAGCAAACCCGGATGGGTCGCAACTAATGAAAAACTGTTTTTT. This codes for CASSKPGWVATNEKLFF.

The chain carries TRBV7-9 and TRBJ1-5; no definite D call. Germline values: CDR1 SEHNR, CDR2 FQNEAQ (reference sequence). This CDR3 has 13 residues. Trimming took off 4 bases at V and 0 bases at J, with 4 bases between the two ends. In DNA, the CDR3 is TGTGCCAGCAGCTCATATAGCAATCAGCCCCAGCATTTT. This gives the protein CASSSYSNQPQHF.

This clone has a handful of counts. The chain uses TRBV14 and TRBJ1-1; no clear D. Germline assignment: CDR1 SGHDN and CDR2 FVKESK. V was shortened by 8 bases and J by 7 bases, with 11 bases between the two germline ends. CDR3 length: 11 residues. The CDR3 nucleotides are TGTGCCAGCGGGATTGCTGATGAAGCTTTCTTT. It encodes CASGIADEAFF.

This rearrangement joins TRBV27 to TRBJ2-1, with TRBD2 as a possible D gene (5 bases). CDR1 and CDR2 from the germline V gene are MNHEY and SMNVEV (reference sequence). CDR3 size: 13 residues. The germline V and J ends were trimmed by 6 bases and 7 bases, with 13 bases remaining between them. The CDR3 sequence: CASRGSLGNEQFF. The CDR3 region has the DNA TGTGCCAGCAGGGGGAGTTTGGGGAATGAGCAGTTCTTC.

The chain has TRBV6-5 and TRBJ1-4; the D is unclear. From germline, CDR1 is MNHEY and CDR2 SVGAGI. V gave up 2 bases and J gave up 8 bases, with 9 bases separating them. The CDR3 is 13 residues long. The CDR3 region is CASSYDFREKLFF. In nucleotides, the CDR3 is TGTGCCAGCAGTTACGATTTCCGGGAAAAACTGTTTTTT.

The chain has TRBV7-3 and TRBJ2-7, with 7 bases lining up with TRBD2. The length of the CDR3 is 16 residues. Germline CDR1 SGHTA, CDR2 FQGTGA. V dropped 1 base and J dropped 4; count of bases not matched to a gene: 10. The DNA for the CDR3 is TGTGCCAGCAGCTTAATTCGGCGGGAGAATAGGTACGAGCAGTACTTC. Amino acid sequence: CASSLIRRENRYEQYF.

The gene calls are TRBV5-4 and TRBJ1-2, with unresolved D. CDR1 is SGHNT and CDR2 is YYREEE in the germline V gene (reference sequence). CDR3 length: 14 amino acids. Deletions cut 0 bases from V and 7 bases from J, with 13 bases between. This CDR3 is CASSLVHPDSGYTF. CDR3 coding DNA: TGTGCCAGCAGCTTGGTCCACCCAGATAGTGGCTACACCTTC.

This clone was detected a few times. The DNA of the CDR3 is TGTGCCAGCAGTTTAGACCGGGGGGTCGTAAATCAGCCCCAGCATTTT. Its translation: CASSLDRGVVNQPQHF. The chain employs TRBV28 and TRBJ1-5; the D gene is possibly TRBD1 (5 bases). This CDR3 spans 16 amino acids. V lost 2 bases to trimming and J lost 4 bases, with 15 bases between them. Germline V gene lookup returns CDR1 MDHEN and CDR2 SYDVKM. Using reference TRBV28 and TRBJ1-5 for the parts outside the CDR3, the full variable domain is DVKVTQSSRYLVKRTGEKVFLECVQDMDHENMFWYRQDPGLGLRLIYFSYDVKMKEKGDIPEGYSVSREKKERFSLILESASTNQTSMYLCASSLDRGVVNQPQHFGDGTRLSIL.

The CDR3 here is CASSPQGAGGELFF. CDR3 sequence (DNA): TGTGCCAGCAGCCCCCAGGGGGCGGGCGGGGAGCTGTTTTTT. The chain recombines TRBV5-6 with TRBJ2-2; TRBD1 agrees at 8 bases. Germline V gene data show CDR1 as SGHDT and CDR2 as YYEEEE. Trimming took 4 bases from V and 7 from J; bases not matched to a gene: 6. CDR3 length: 14 residues.

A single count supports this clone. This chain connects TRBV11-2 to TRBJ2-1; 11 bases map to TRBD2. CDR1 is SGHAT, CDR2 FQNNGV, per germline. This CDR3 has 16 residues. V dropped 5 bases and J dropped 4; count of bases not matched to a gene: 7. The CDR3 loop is CASSPSRTSGYNEQFF. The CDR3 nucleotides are TGTGCCAGCAGCCCCAGCCGGACTAGCGGGTACAATGAGCAGTTCTTC.

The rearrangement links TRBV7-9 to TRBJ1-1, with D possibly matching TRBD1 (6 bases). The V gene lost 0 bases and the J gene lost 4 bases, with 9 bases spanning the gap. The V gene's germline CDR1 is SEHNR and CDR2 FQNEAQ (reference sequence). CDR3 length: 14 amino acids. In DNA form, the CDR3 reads TGTGCCAGCAGCTTAGCGCTAGGGGGCACTGAAGCTTTCTTT. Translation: CASSLALGGTEAFF.

CDR3 sequence (DNA): TGCGCCAGCAGCCAGTGGACTTTCAATGAGCAGTTCTTC. Its translation is CASSQWTFNEQFF. The chain carries TRBV4-3 and TRBJ2-1, with D perhaps TRBD2 (5 bases). Germline CDR1 is LGHNA and CDR2 is YSLEER. The CDR3 is 13 residues long. Trimming removed 3 bases from V and 6 bases from J, with 9 bases in between.

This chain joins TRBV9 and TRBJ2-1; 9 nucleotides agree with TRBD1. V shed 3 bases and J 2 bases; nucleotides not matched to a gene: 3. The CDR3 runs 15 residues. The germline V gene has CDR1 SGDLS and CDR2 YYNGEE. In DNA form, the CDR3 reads TGTGCCAGCAGCGGGACAGGGGACGCCTACAATGAGCAGTTCTTC. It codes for CASSGTGDAYNEQFF.

The CDR3 bases are TGTGCCAGCAGGGGATTAGGGGCCAGCGGCTACACCTTC. Amino acid sequence: CASRGLGASGYTF. V usage is TRBV27 and J usage is TRBJ1-2; tentatively, D is TRBD1 (5 bases). Germline assignment: CDR1 MNHEY and CDR2 SMNVEV (reference sequence). The CDR3 extends over 13 amino acids. Trimming took 6 bases from V and 8 from J, leaving 16 bases between them.

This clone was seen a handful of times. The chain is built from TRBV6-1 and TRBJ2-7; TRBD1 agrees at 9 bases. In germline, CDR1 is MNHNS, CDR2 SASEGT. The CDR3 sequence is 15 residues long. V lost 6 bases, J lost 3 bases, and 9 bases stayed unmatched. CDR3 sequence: CASRVGQGSRYEQYV. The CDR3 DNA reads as TGTGCCAGCAGGGTGGGACAGGGAAGTCGCTACGAGCAGTACGTC.

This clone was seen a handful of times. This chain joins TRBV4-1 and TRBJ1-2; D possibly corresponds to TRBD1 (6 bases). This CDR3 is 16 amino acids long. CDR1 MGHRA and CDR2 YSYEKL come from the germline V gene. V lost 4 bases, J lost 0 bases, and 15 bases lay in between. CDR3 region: CASSRTPGQPNYGYTF. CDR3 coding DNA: TGCGCCAGCAGCCGAACCCCGGGACAACCTAACTATGGCTACACCTTC.